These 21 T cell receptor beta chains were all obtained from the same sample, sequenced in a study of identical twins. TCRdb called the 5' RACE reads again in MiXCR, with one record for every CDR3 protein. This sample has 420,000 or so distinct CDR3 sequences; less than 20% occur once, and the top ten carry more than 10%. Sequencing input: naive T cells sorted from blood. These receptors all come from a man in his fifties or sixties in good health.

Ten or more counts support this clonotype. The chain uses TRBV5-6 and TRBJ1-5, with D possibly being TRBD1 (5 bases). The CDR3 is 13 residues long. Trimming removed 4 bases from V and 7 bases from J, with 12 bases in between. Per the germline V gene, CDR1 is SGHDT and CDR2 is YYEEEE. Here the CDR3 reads CASSRRGGQPQHF. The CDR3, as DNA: TGTGCCAGCAGCCGGAGGGGAGGGCAGCCCCAGCATTTT.

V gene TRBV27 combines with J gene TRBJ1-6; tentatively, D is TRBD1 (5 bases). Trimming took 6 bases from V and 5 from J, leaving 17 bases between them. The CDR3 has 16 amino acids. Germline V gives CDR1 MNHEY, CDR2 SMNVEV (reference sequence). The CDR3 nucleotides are TGTGCCAGCAGATCTCTCGGGACTGACGATAATTCACCCCTCCACTTT. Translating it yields CASRSLGTDDNSPLHF.

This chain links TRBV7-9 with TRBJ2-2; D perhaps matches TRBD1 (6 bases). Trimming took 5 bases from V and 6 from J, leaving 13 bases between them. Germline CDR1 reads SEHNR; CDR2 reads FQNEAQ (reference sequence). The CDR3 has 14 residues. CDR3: CASSPTGLAGELFF. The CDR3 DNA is TGTGCCAGCAGCCCCACAGGGTTAGCCGGGGAGCTGTTTTTT.

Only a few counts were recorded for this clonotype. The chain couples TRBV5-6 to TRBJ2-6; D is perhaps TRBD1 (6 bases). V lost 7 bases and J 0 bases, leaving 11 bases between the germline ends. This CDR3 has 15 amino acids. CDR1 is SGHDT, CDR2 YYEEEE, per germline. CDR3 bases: TGTGCCAGCGTTGGGGGCAACTCTGGGGCCAACGTCCTGACTTTC. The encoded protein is CASVGGNSGANVLTF. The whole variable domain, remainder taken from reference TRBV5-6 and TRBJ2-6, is DAGVTQSPTHLIKTRGQQVTLRCSPKSGHDTVSWYQQALGQGPQFIFQYYEEEERQRGNFPDRFSGHQFPNYSSELNVNALLLGDSALYLCASVGGNSGANVLTFGAGSRLTVL.

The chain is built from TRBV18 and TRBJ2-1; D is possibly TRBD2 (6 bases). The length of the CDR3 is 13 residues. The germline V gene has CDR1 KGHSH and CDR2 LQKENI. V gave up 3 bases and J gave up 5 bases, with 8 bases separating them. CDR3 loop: CASSPRRDNEQFF. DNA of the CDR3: TGTGCCAGCTCACCGAGGAGGGACAATGAGCAGTTCTTC.

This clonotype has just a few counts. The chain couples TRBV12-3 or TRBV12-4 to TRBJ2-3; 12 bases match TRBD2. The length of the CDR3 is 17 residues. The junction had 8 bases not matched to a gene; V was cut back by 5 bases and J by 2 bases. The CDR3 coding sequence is TGTGCCAGCAGTCATCCTTCTAGCGGGGGGGCCACAGATACGCAGTATTTT. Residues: CASSHPSSGGATDTQYF.

In nucleotides, the CDR3 is TGCGCCAGCAGCCAAGTTTGGGGAGCGGGAGAGGAAGATACGCAGTATTTT. Protein sequence: CASSQVWGAGEEDTQYF. The chain couples TRBV4-3 to TRBJ2-3; 8 nucleotides align to TRBD2. Per germline, CDR1 LGHNA and CDR2 YSLEER. Trimming at V came to 1 base and at J to 5 bases, leaving 11 bases not matched to a gene. The CDR3 has 17 residues.

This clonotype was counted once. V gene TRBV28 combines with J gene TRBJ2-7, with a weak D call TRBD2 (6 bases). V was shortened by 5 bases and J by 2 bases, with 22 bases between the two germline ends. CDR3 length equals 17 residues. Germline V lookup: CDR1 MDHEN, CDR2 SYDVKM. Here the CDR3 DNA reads TGTGCCAGCAGTCCCCGGTTCGGGCTAGCGAAGCCCTACGAGCAGTACTTC. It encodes CASSPRFGLAKPYEQYF.

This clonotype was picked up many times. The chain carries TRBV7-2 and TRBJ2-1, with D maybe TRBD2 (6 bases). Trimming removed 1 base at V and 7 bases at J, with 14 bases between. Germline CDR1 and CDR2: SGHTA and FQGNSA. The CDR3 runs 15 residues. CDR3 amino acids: CASSLVKAGGNEQFF. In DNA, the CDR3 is TGTGCCAGCAGCTTAGTGAAAGCGGGCGGGAATGAGCAGTTCTTC.

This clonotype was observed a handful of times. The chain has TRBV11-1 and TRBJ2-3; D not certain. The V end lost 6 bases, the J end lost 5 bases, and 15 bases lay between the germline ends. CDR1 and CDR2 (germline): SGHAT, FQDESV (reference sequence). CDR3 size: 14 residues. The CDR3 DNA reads TGTGCCAGCAGAAAGGCTGGGTTTGAAGATACGCAGTATTTT. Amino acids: CASRKAGFEDTQYF.

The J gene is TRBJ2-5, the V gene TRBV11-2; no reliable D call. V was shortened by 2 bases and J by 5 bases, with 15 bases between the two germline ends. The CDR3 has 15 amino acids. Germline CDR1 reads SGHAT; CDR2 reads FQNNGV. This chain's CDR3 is CASSLTAVTLETQYF. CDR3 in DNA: TGTGCCAGCAGCTTAACGGCGGTAACCTTGGAGACCCAGTACTTC. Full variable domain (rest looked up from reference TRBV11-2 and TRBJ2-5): EAGVAQSPRYKIIEKRQSVAFWCNPISGHATLYWYQQILGQGPKLLIQFQNNGVVDDSQLPKDRFSAERLKGVDSTLKIQPAKLEDSAVYLCASSLTAVTLETQYFGPGTRLLVL.

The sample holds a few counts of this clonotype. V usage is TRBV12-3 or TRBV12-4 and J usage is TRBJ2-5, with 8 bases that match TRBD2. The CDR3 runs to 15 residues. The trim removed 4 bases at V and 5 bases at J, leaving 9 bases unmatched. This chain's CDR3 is CASSSSGSSSETQYF. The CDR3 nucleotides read TGTGCCAGCAGTTCCAGCGGGAGTAGTTCGGAGACCCAGTACTTC.

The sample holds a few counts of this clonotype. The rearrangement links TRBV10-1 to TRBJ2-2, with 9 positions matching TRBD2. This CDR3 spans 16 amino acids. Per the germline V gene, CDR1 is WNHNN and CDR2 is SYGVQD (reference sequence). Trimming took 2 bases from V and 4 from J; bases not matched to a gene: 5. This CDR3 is CASSEASGVITGELFF. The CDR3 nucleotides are TGCGCCAGCAGTGAGGCTAGCGGGGTGATCACCGGGGAGCTGTTTTTT.

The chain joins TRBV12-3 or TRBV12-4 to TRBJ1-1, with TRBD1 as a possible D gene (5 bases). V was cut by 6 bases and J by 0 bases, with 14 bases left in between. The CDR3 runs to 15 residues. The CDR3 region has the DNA TGTGCCAGCAGCTTATACGGGGCCCTGAACACTGAAGCTTTCTTT. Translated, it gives CASSLYGALNTEAFF.

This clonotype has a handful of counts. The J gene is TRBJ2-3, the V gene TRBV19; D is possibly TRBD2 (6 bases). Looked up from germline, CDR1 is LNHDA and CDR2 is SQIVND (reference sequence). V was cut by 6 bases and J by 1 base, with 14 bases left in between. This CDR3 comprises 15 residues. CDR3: CASSTTSSGTDTQYF. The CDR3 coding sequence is TGTGCCAGTAGCACGACTAGTTCTGGCACAGATACGCAGTATTTT.

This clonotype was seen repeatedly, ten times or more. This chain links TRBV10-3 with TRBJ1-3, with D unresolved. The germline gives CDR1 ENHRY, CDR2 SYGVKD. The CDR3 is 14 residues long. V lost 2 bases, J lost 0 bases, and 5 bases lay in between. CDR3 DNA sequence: TGTGCCATCAGTGAGACAGTCTCTGGAAACACCATATATTTT. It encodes CAISETVSGNTIYF.

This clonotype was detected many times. The DNA of the CDR3 is TGCGCCAGCAGCCAAGTCCTCGACAGTTACTACGAGCAGTACTTC. Residues: CASSQVLDSYYEQYF. V usage is TRBV4-3 and J usage is TRBJ2-7; D may be TRBD1 (5 bases). The CDR3 sequence is 15 residues long. The V and J ends lost 1 base and 3 bases respectively, with 13 bases between them. The germline V gene has CDR1 LGHNA and CDR2 YSLEER.

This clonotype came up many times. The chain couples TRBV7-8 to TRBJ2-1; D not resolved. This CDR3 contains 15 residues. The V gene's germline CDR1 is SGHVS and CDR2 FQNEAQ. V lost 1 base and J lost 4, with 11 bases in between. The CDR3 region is CASSLEAGRYNEQFF. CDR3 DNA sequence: TGTGCCAGCAGCTTAGAGGCAGGACGATACAATGAGCAGTTCTTC.

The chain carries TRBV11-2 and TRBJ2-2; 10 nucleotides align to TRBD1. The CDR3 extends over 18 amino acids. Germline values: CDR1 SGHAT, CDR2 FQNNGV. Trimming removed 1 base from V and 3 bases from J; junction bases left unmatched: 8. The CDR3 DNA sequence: TGTGCCAGCAGCTTAGTAAGGGACAGGGGAGGGCACACCGGGGAGCTGTTTTTT. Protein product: CASSLVRDRGGHTGELFF.

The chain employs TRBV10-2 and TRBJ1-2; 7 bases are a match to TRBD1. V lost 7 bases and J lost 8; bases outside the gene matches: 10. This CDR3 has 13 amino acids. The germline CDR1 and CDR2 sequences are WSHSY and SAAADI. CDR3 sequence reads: CASTPDRAKGYTF. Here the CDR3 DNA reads TGCGCCAGCACCCCCGACAGGGCTAAAGGCTACACCTTC.

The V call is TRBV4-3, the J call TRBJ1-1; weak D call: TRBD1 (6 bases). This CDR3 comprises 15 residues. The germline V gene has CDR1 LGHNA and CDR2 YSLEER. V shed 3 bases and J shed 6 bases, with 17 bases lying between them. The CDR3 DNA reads TGCGCCAGCAGCCAGTGGGTTTGGGGGGCAGCTGAAGCTTTCTTT. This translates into CASSQWVWGAAEAFF.